These 5 T cell receptor beta chains were sequenced from one sample in a study of blood T cell repertoires in COVID-19 (TCRdb year 2020). The library came from the immunoSEQ multiplex PCR assay. Entries here come from immuneACCESS through TCRdb and include only in-frame sequences with V and J called. Some clones fail to appear in such tables; in the studies checked, an unresolved V gene covers under half of the shortfall, and the cause of the remainder is unknown. Within this sample are 80,000 to 90,000 clones, with over 65% of them counted one time only. More than 12% of the sample lies in the top ten. The sequencing input was peripheral blood. Receptor source: a woman in her seventies with acute or convalescent COVID-19.

Worth noting for this clone: The sample contains more than one DNA sequence encoding this CDR3. This chain connects TRBV11-3 to TRBJ2-3; D not resolved. Germline CDR1 SGHNT, CDR2 YENEEA. The ends were cut back, 1 base at V and 0 bases at J, with 5 bases in the middle. CDR3 size: 14 residues. CDR3 in amino acids: CASSLGASTDTQYF. Here the CDR3 DNA reads TGTGCCAGCAGCTTAGGCGCCAGCACAGATACGCAGTATTTT.

The rearrangement links TRBV5-6 to TRBJ2-5; D is ambiguous. The V end lost 1 base, the J end lost 3 bases, and 10 bases lay between the germline ends. The germline V gene has CDR1 SGHDT and CDR2 YYEEEE. The CDR3 extends over 14 amino acids. This CDR3 reads CASSLYQMEETQYF. In DNA, the CDR3 is TGTGCCAGCAGCTTGTATCAGATGGAAGAGACCCAGTACTTC.

The V gene is TRBV6-5, the J gene TRBJ2-1, with D possibly TRBD1 on 5 matching bases. V was trimmed by 6 bases and J by 3 bases, leaving 15 bases between them. CDR1 and CDR2 from the germline V gene are MNHEY and SVGAGI. This CDR3 has 15 residues. CDR3 sequence (DNA): TGTGCCAGCAGCGGAAGGGGAACAGTCTACAATGAGCAGTTCTTC. The encoded protein is CASSGRGTVYNEQFF.

V gene TRBV7-2 combines with J gene TRBJ2-3, with 13 bases matching TRBD2. J was trimmed by 0 bases and V by 2 bases; bases with no gene match: 8. Per germline, CDR1 SGHTA and CDR2 FQGNSA. The CDR3 is 19 amino acids. CDR3 amino acids: CASSLYRTSGSASTDTQYF. The CDR3 nucleotides read TGTGCCAGCAGCTTATATAGGACTAGCGGGAGCGCTAGCACAGATACGCAGTATTTT.

V and J are TRBV5-1 and TRBJ2-7, with D possibly TRBD1 on 6 matching bases. Germline assignment: CDR1 SGHRS and CDR2 YFSETQ. The V gene lost 1 base and the J gene lost 2 bases, with 13 bases spanning the gap. CDR3 length: 15 amino acids. The CDR3 DNA is TGCGCCAGCAGCTTGACCGCCGGACAGACCTACGAGCAGTACGTC. Encoded protein: CASSLTAGQTYEQYV.